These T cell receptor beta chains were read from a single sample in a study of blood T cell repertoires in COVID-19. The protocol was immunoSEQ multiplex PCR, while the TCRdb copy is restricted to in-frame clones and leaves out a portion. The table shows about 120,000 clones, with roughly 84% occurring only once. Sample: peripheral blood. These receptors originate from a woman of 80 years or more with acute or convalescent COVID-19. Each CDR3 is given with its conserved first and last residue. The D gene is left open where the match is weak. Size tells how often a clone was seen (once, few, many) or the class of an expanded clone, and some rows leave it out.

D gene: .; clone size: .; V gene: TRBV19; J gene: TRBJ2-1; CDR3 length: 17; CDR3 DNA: TGTGCCAGTAGTATGAGGGTCGGGGGGCGAAGCCAGAATGAGCAGTTCTTC; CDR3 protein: CASSMRVGGRSQNEQFF
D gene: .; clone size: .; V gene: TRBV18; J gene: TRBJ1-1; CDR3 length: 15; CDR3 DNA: TGTGCCAGCTCACCACTCATAGGGGAGAACACTGAAGCTTTCTTT; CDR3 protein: CASSPLIGENTEAFF
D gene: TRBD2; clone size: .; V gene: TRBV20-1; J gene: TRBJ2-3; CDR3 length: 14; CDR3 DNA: TGCAGTGCTAGTCCTAGCGGGGCAACAGATACGCAGTATTTT; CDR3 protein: CSASPSGATDTQYF
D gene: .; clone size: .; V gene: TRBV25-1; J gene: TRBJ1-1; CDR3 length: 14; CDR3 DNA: TGTGCCAGCACCAGGGCGGGGGGGAACACTGAAGCTTTCTTT; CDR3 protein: CASTRAGGNTEAFF
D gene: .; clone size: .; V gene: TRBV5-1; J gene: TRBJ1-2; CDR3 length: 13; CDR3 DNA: TGCGCCAGCAGCTTGGGGCGGGAAAGTGGCTACACCTTC; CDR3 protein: CASSLGRESGYTF
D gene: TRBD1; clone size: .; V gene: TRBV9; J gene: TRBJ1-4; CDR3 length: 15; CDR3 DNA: TGTGCCAGCAGCGTAGGACAGGGGGGAGGTGAAAAACTGTTTTTT; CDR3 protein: CASSVGQGGGEKLFF
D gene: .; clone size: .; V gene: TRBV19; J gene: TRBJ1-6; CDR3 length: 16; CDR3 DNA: TGTGCCAGTAGTCTCGGAGCCCTCTCCTATAATTCACCCCTCCACTTT; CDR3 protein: CASSLGALSYNSPLHF
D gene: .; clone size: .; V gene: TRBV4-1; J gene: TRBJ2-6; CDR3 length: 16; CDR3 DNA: TGCGCCAGCAGCCAAGAGCACAGGGTGGGAGCCAACGTCCTGACTTTC; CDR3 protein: CASSQEHRVGANVLTF
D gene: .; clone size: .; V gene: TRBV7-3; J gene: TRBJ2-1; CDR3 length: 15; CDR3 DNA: TGTGCCAGCAGCTTAACTCCTAGCTCCTACAATGAGCAGTTCTTC; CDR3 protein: CASSLTPSSYNEQFF
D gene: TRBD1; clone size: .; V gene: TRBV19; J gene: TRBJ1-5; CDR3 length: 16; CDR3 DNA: TGTGCCAGTAGTCTACAGGGGAAGGTGGGCAATCAGCCCCAGCATTTT; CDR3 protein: CASSLQGKVGNQPQHF
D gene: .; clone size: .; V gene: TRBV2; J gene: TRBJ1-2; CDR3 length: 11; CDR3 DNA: TGTGCCAGCAGTGTCGGGGTAGGCTACACCTTC; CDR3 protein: CASSVGVGYTF
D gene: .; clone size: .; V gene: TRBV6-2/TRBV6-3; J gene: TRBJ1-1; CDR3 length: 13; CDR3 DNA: TGTGCCAGCAGTTACTCCAGGAACACTGAAGCTTTCTTT; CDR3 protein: CASSYSRNTEAFF
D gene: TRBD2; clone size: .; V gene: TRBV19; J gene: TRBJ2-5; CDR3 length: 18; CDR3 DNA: TGTGCCAGTAGTATGGGCCTTCTAGCGGGGGGCACCCAAGAGACCCAGTACTTC; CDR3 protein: CASSMGLLAGGTQETQYF
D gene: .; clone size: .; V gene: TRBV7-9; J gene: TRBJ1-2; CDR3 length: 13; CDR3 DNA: TGTGCCAGCAGCCGTGACGGGGGTGAAGGCTACACCTTC; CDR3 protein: CASSRDGGEGYTF
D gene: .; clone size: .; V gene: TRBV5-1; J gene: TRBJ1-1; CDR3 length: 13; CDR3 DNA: TGCGCCAGCTACCAGGCTTCGGGGACTGAAGCTTTCTTT; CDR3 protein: CASYQASGTEAFF
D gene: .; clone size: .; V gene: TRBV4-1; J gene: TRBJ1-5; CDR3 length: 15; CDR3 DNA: TGCGCCAGCAGCCAAGAAAAGGGGTCAGGGCTGCCCCAGCATTTT; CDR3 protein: CASSQEKGSGLPQHF
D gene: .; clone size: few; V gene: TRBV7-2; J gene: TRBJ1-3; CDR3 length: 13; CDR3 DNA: TGTGCCAGCAGCTCGCCGACTTATAACACCATATATTTT; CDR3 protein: CASSSPTYNTIYF
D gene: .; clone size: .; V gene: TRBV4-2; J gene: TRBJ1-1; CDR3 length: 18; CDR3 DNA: TGTGCCAGCAGCCAAGACTCGGGACAAAGCATTTTGAACACTGAAGCTTTCTTT; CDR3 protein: CASSQDSGQSILNTEAFF
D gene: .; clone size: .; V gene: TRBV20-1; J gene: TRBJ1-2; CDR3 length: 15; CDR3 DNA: TGCAGTGCTAGTGGGGCCGGGGAAGCTAACTATGGCTACACCTTC; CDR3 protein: CSASGAGEANYGYTF
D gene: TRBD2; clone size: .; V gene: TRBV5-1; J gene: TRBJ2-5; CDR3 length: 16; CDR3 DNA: TGCGCCAGCAGCTTAACTAGCGGGAGGGGACAAGAGACCCAGTACTTC; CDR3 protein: CASSLTSGRGQETQYF
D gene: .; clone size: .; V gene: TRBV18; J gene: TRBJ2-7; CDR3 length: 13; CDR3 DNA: TGTGCCAGCTCGCCAGACCTCGGGGACGAGCAGTACTTC; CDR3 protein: CASSPDLGDEQYF
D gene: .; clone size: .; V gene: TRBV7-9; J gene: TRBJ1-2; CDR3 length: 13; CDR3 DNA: TGTGCCAGCAGCTTAGAACAGGGTGGAGGCTACACCTTC; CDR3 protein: CASSLEQGGGYTF
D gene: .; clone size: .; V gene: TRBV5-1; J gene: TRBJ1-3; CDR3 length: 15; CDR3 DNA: TGCGCCAGCAGCTTGGAAGGGAGCTCTGGAAACACCATATATTTT; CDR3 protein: CASSLEGSSGNTIYF
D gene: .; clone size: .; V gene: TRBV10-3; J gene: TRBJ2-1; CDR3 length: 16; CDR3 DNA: TGTGCCATCAGGTCTCAGTCCGGGATACCTTACAATGAGCAGTTCTTC; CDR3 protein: CAIRSQSGIPYNEQFF
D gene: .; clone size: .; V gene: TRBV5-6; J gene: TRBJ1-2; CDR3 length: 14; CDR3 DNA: TGTGCCAGCAGCTTGGTCCAGGGCCCCTATGGCTACACCTTC; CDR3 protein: CASSLVQGPYGYTF
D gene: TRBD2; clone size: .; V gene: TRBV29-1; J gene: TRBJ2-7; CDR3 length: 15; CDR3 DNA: TGCAGCGTTGACGACGGGGGGGCTTCCACCTACGAGCAGTACTTC; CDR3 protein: CSVDDGGASTYEQYF
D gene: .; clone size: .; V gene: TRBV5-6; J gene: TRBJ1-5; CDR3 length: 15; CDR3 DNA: TGTGCCAGCAGCACCCGCGGGTATAGCAATCAGCCCCAGCATTTT; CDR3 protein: CASSTRGYSNQPQHF
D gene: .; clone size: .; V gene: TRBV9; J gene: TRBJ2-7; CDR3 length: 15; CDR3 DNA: TGTGCCAGCAGCTATTCCTCGGGAACGCCAAGGGAGCAGTACTTC; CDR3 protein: CASSYSSGTPREQYF
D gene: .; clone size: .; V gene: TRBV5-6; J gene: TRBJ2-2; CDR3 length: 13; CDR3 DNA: TGTGCCAGCAGCTTAACTGCCACCGGGGAGCTGTTTTTT; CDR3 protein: CASSLTATGELFF
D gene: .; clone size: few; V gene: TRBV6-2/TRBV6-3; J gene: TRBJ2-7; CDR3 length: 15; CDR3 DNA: TGTGCCAGCAGTTACTCGAGAAGTCTTATATACGAGCAGTACTTC; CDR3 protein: CASSYSRSLIYEQYF
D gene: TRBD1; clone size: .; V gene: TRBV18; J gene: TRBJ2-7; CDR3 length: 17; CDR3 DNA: TGTGCCAGCTCACCACAGGGAGGACAGGGGGCAACCTACGAGCAGTACTTC; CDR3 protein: CASSPQGGQGATYEQYF
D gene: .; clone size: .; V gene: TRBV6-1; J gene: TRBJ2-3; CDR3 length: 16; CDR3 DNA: TGTGCCAGCAGTGGCCGCGGGCGGGCCGACACAGATACGCAGTATTTT; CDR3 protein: CASSGRGRADTDTQYF
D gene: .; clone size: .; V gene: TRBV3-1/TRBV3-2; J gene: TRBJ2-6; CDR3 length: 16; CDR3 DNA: TGTGCCAGCAGCTCCACCAGGGGCTCTGGGGCCAACGTCCTGACTTTC; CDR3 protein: CASSSTRGSGANVLTF
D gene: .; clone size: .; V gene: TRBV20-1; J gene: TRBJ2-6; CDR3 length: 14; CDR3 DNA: TGCAGTGCTAGTCTTTTATCTGGGGCCAACGTCCTGACTTTC; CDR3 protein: CSASLLSGANVLTF
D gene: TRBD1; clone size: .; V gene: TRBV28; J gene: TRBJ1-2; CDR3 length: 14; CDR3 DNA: TGTGCCAGCAGCACGACAGGGGGCAACTATGGCTACACCTTC; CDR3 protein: CASSTTGGNYGYTF
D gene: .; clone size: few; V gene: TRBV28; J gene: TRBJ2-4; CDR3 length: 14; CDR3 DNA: TGTGCCAGCAGTTTATCCTTTGACCGGGACAAGTGGTACTTC; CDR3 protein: CASSLSFDRDKWYF
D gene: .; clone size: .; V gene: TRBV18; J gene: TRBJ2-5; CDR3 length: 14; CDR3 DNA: TGTGCCAGCTCGTCCGACAGGCTGGCGGAGACCCAGTACTTC; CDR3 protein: CASSSDRLAETQYF
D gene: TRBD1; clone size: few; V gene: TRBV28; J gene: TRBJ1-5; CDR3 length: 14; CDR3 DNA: TGTGCCAGCAGTTGGGGACAGGGGAATCAGCCCCAGCATTTT; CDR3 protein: CASSWGQGNQPQHF
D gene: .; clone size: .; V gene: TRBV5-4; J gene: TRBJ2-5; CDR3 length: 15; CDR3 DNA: TGTGCCAGCAGCTTTAAAGGTGGGGCCGGAGAGACCCAGTACTTC; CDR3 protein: CASSFKGGAGETQYF
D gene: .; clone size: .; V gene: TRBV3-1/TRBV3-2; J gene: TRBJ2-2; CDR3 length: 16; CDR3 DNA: TGTGCCAGCAGCCACCTAGGGGAACGGGACACCGGGGAGCTGTTTTTT; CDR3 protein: CASSHLGERDTGELFF
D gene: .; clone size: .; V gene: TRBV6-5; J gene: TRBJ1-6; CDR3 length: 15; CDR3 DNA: TGTGCCAGCAGTAGCAGACAGTTGGATAATTCACCCCTCCACTTT; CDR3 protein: CASSSRQLDNSPLHF
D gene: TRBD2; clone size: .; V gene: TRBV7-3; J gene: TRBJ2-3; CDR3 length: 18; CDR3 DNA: TGTGCCAGCAGCCCAAGGGCTAGCGGGGCCAATCGGGGAGATACGCAGTATTTT; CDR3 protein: CASSPRASGANRGDTQYF
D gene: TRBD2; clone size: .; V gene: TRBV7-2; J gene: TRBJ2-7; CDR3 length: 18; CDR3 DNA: TGTGCCAGCAGCTTAGTACGACTAGCGGGGGGGCTAATCGACGAGCAGTACTTC; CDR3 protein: CASSLVRLAGGLIDEQYF
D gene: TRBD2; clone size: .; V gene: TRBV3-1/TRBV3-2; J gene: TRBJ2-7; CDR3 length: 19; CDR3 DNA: TGTGCCAGCAGCCGAGGAAATGAGCGGGAGATCCCTAGCTCCTACGAGCAGTACTTC; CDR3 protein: CASSRGNEREIPSSYEQYF
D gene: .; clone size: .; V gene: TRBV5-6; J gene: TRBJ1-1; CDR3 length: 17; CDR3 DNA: TGTGCCAGCAGCCCCCGTGAGGGTGGCAGTTTCCCCACTGAAGCTTTCTTT; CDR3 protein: CASSPREGGSFPTEAFF
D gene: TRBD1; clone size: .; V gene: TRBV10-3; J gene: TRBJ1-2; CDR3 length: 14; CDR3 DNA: TGTGCCATCAGTGGTACCGGACAGGGGGCTGGCTACACCTTC; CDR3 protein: CAISGTGQGAGYTF
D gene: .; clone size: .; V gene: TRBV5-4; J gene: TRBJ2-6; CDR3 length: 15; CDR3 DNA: TGTGCCAGCAGCTTGGTCAGGGCAGGGGCCAACGTCCTGACTTTC; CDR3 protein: CASSLVRAGANVLTF
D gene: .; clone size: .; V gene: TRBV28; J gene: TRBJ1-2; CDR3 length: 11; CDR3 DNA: TGTGCCAGCAGTTTAAGGGGAGGCTACACCTTC; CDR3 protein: CASSLRGGYTF
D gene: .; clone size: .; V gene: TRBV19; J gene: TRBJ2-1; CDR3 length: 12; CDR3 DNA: TGTGCCAGTAGTATAGCTCGGCGGGAGCAGTTCTTC; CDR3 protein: CASSIARREQFF
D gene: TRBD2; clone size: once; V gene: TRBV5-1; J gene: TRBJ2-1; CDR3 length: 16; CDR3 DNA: TGCGCCAGCAGCTTGGTGCTAGCGGGAGGGCCCCATGAGCAGTTCTTC; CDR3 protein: CASSLVLAGGPHEQFF
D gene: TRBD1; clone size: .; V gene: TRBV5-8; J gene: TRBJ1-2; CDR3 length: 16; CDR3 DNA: TGTGCCAGCAGCTGGGCCGGGACAGGTGCCTCTTATGGCTACACCTTC; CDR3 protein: CASSWAGTGASYGYTF
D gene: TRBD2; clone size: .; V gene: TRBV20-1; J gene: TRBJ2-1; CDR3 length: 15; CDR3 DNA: TGCAGTGCTAGTTCCGGCGGGGGTGCTTACAATGAGCAGTTCTTC; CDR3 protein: CSASSGGGAYNEQFF
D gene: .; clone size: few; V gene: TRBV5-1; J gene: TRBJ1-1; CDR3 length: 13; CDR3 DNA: TGCGCCAGCAGCTTAATCAGGGAAACTGAAGCTTTCTTT; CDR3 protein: CASSLIRETEAFF
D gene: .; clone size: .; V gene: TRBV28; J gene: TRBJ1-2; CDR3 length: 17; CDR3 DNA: TGTGCCAGCAGTCAAGAGCCTGACAGTTATGGGCCCTATGGCCACACCTTC; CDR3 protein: CASSQEPDSYGPYGHTF
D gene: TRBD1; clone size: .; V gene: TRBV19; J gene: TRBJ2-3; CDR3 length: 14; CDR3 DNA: TGTGCCAGTAGTGCAGGGACAGCTACAGATACGCAGTATTTT; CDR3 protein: CASSAGTATDTQYF
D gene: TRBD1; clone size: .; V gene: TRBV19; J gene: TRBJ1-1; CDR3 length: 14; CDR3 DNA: TGTGCCAGTAGGACGACAGGGGGTGGGACTGAAGCTTTCTTT; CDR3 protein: CASRTTGGGTEAFF
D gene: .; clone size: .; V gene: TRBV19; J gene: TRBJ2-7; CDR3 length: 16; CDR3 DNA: TGTGCCAGTAGTACGGTAGGGGACTCGAGCTCCTACGAGCAGTACTTC; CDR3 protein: CASSTVGDSSSYEQYF
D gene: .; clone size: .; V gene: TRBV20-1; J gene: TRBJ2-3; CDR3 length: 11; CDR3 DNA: TGCAGTTTGCGGGGCACAGATACGCAGTATTTT; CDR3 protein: CSLRGTDTQYF